This T cell receptor (beta chain) was identified in a study of metastatic and nonmetastatic thyroid tumors. TCRdb called clones again from the PCR reads with MiXCR. The table includes around 19,000 clones, about 11% detected once. Of note for this clone: A read error is possible here, since a much larger clone lies one base away.

Each patient came to thyroid surgery without any prior treatment (of any kind). There are 16 residues in the CDR3. Germline lookup yields CDR1 DFQATT and CDR2 SNEGSKA (reference sequence). The clonotype originates from a female donor with papillary thyroid cancer or a benign thyroid nodule (not recorded which). Some clones in this sample may be carry-over from other donors' samples. The V and J genes are TRBV20-1 and TRBJ2-7; 11 bases are shared with TRBD2. The specimen was blood. Here the CDR3 reads CSVAPLTSGRGYGQYF. CDR3 in DNA: TGCAGTGTCGCGCCCCTAACTAGCGGGAGAGGGTACGGGCAGTACTTC.